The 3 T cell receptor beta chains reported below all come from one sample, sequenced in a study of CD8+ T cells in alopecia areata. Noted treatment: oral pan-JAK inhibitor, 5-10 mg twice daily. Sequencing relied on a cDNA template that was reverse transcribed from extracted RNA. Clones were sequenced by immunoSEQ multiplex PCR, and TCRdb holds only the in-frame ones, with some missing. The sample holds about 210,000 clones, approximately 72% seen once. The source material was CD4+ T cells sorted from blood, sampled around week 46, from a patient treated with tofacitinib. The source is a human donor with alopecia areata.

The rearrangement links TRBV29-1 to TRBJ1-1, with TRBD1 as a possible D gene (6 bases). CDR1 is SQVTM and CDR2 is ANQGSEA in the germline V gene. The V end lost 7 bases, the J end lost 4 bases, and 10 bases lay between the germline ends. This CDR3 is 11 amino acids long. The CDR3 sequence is CSAGGLTEAFF. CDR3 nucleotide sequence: TGCAGCGCCGGGGGCCTCACTGAAGCTTTCTTT.

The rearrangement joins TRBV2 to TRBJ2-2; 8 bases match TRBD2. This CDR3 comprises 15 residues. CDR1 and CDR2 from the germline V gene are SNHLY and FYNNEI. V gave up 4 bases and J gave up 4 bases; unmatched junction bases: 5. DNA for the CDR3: TGTGCCAGCAGTGCCGGACTAGCAGGCACCGGGGAGCTGTTTTTT. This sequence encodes CASSAGLAGTGELFF.

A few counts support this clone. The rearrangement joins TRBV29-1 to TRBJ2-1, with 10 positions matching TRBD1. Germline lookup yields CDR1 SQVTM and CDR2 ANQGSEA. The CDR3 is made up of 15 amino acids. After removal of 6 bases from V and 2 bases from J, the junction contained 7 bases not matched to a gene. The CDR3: CSVTPGTGAYNEQFF. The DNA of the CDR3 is TGCAGCGTGACGCCCGGGACAGGGGCCTACAATGAGCAGTTCTTC.